One T cell receptor beta chain is described in this entry. Its matching antigen is unknown. These data originate in a study of cytomegalovirus exposure and HLA in healthy donors. The overall study: The roughly 130 validation repertoires, a later analysis reported, used the same platform as the roughly 730 repertoires from the first cohort. The study's findings and limits: In vitro checks showed that a few CMV-associated chains really do target CMV antigens. Cytomegalovirus association was assigned to some 160 TCR beta chains.

The assay was immunoSEQ multiplex PCR, and TCRdb's table has in-frame clones only and misses some. Found here are approximately 120,000 clones, 90% to 96% of them singletons; the top ten hold 1.7%. From the 120-subject validation cohort, which was separate from the approximately 700-subject first cohort, the donors were drawn. Sequencing input: PBMCs. This TCR was sampled from a man aged 18 to 29 in good health and CMV-seronegative.

The DNA of the CDR3 is TGTGCCAGCAGTTCGACCGGGACAGCTGCCTACGAGCAGTACTTC. Its translation is CASSSTGTAAYEQYF. The V call is TRBV6-5, the J call TRBJ2-7; TRBD1 matches 7 bases. Trimming at V came to 4 bases and at J to 2 bases, leaving 8 bases not matched to a gene. CDR1 MNHEY and CDR2 SVGAGI come from the germline V gene. The CDR3 loop spans 15 amino acids.